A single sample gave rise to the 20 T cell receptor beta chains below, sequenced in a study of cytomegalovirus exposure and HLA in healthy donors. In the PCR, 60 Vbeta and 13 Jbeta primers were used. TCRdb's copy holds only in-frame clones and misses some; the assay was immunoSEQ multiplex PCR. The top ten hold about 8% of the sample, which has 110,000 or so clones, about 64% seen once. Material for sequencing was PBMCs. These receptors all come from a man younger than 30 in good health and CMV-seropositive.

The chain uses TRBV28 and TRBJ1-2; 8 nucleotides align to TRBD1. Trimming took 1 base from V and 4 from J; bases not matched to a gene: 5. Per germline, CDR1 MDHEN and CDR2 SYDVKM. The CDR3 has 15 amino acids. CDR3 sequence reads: CASSLYQGASYGYTF. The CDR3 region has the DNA TGTGCCAGCAGTTTATATCAGGGGGCGAGCTATGGCTACACCTTC.

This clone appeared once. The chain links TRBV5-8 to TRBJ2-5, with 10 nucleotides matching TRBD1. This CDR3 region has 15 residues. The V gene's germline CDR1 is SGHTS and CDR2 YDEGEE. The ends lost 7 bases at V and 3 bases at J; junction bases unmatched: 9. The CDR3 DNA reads TGTGCCAGCCTGAGGGGGACAGGGGTGAAAGAGACCCAGTACTTC. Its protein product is CASLRGTGVKETQYF. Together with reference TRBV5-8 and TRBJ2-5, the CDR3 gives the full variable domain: EAGVTQSPTHLIKTRGQQATLRCSPISGHTSVYWYQQALGLGLQFLLWYDEGEERNRGNFPPRFSGRQFPNYSSELNVNALELEDSALYLCASLRGTGVKETQYFGPGTRLLVL.

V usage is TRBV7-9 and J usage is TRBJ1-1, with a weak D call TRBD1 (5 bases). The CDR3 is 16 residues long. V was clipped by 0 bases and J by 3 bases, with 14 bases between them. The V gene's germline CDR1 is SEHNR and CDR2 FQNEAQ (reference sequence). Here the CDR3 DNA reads TGTGCCAGCAGCTTAGCTCTGAAGGGGCCGGACACTGAAGCTTTCTTT. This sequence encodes CASSLALKGPDTEAFF.

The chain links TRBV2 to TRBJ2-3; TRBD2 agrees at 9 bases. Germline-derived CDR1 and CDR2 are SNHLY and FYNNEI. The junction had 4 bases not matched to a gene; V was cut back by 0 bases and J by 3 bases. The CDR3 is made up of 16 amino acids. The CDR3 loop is CASSEALGLATDTQYF. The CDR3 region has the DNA TGTGCCAGCAGTGAAGCGCTTGGACTAGCGACAGATACGCAGTATTTT.

In DNA, the CDR3 is TGCGCCAGCAGCATGGGAGCGGGGATGCTTGATACGCAGTATTTT. Translation: CASSMGAGMLDTQYF. The V and J genes are TRBV5-1 and TRBJ2-3, with TRBD2 matching 7 bases. The V gene end was trimmed by 4 bases and the J gene end by 6 bases; junction bases not matched to a gene: 11. Per germline, CDR1 SGHRS and CDR2 YFSETQ. The CDR3 extends over 15 amino acids.

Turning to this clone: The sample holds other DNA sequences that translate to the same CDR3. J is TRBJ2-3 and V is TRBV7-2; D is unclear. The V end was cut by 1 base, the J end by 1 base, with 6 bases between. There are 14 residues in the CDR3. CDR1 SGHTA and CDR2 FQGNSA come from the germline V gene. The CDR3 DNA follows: TGTGCCAGCAGCTTAGGGCTTGGCACAGATACGCAGTATTTT. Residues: CASSLGLGTDTQYF.

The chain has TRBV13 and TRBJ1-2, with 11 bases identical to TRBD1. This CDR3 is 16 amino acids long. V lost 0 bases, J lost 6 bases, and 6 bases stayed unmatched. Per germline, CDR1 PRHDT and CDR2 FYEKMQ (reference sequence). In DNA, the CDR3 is TGTGCCAGCAGCTTAGGGGGGACAGGGGGTAATCATGGCTACACCTTC. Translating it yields CASSLGGTGGNHGYTF. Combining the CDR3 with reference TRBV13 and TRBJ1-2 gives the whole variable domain AAGVIQSPRHLIKEKRETATLKCYPIPRHDTVYWYQQGPGQDPQFLISFYEKMQSDKGSIPDRFSAQQFSDYHSELNMSSLELGDSALYFCASSLGGTGGNHGYTFGSGTRLTVV.

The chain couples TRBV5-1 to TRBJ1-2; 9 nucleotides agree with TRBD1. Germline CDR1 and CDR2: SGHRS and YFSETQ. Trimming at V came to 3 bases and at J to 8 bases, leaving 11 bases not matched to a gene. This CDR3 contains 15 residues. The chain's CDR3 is CASSSPGQGDGGYTF. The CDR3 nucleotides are TGCGCCAGCAGCTCTCCGGGACAGGGAGACGGGGGCTACACCTTC.

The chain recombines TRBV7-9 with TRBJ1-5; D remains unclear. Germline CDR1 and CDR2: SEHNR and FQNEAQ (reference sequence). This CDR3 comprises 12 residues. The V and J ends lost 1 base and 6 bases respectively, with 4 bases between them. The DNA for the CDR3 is TGTGCCAGCAGCTTAGGCGGTCAGCCCCAGCATTTT. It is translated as CASSLGGQPQHF.

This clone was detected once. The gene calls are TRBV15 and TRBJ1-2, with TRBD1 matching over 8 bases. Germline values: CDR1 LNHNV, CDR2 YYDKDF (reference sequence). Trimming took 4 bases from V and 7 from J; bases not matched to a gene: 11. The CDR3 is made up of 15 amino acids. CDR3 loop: CATSTDRGGVGGYTF. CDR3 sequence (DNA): TGTGCCACCAGCACAGACAGGGGTGGTGTCGGTGGCTACACCTTC.

This chain's CDR3 is CASSATRGGTNEKLFF. The CDR3, as DNA: TGTGCCAGCAGCGCAACCCGTGGAGGAACTAATGAAAAACTGTTTTTT. The chain joins TRBV7-6 to TRBJ1-4; D not resolved. There are 16 residues in the CDR3. Germline V CDR1 and CDR2: SGHVS, FNYEAQ. Trimming shortened V by 5 bases and J by 1 base, and 14 bases separated the two germline ends.

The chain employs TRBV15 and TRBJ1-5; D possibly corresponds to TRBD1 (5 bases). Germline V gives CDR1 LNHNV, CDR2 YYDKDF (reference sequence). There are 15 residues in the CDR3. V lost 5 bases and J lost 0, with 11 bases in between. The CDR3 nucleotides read TGTGCCACCAGCTCCAACGGGGGTAGCAATCAGCCCCAGCATTTT. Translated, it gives CATSSNGGSNQPQHF.

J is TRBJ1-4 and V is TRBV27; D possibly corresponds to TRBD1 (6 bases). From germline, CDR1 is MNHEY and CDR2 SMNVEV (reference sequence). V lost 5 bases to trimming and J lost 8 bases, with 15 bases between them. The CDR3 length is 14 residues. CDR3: CASSVNRVGEKLFF. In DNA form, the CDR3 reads TGTGCCAGCAGTGTTAACAGGGTCGGAGAAAAACTGTTTTTT.

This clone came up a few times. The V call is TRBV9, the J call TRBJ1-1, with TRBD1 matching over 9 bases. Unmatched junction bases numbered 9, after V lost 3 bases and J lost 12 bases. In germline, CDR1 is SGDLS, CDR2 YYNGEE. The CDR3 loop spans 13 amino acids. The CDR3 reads CASSAAGTGKSFF. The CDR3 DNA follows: TGTGCCAGCAGCGCAGCCGGGACAGGGAAATCTTTCTTT.

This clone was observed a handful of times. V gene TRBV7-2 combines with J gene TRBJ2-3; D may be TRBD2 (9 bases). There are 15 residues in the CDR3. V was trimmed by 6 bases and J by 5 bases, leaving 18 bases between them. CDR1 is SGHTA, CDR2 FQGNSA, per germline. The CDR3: CASSRAGGTGDTQYF. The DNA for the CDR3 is TGTGCCAGCAGTAGGGCGGGGGGGACAGGAGATACGCAGTATTTT. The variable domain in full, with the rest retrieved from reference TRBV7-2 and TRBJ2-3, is GAGVSQSPSNKVTEKGKDVELRCDPISGHTALYWYRQSLGQGLEFLIYFQGNSAPDKSGLPSDRFSAERTGGSVSTLTIQRTQQEDSAVYLCASSRAGGTGDTQYFGPGTRLTVL.

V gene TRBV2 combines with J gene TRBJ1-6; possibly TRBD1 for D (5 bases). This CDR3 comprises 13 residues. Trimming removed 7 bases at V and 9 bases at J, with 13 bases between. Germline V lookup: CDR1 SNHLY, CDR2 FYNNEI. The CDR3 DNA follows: TGTGCCAGCAAGGGACTAAGTATTTCACCCCTCCACTTT. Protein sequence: CASKGLSISPLHF.

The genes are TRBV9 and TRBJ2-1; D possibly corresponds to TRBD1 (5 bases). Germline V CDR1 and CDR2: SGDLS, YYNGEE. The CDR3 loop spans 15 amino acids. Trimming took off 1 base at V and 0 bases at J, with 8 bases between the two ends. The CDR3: CASSVSDSSYNEQFF. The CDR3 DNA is TGTGCCAGCAGCGTATCCGACAGCTCCTACAATGAGCAGTTCTTC.

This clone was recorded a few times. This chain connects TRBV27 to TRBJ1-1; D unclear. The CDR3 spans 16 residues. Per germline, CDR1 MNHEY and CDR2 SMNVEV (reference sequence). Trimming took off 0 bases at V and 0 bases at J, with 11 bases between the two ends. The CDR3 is CASSLSRGLMNTEAFF. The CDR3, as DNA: TGTGCCAGCAGTTTATCTCGCGGATTAATGAACACTGAAGCTTTCTTT.

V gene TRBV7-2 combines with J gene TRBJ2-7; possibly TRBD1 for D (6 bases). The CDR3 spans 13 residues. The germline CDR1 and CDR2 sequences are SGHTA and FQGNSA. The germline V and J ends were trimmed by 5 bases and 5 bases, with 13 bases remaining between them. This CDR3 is CASSVQQGHEQYV. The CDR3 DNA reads TGTGCCAGCAGCGTACAACAGGGTCACGAGCAGTACGTC.

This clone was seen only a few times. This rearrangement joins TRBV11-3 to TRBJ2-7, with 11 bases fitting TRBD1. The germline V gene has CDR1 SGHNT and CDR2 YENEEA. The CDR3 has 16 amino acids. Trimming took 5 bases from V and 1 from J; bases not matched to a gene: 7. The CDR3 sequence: CASSPWDRGKSYEQYV. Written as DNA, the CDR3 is TGTGCCAGCAGCCCATGGGACAGGGGGAAGTCCTACGAGCAGTACGTC.